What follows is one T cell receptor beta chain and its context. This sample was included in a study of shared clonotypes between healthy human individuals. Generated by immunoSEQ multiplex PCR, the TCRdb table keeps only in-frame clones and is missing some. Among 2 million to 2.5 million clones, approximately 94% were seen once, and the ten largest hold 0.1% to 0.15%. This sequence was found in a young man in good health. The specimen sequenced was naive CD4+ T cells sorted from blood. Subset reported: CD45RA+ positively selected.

The DNA of the CDR3 is TGCGCCAGCAGCCCGCAGGAGGCTGACCCCTACAATGAGCAGTTCTTC. Its protein product is CASSPQEADPYNEQFF. This chain uses TRBV4-1 with TRBJ2-1; tentatively, D is TRBD2 (5 bases). V was trimmed by 4 bases and J by 2 bases, leaving 15 bases between them. This CDR3 is built from 16 residues. CDR1 and CDR2 (germline): MGHRA, YSYEKL.